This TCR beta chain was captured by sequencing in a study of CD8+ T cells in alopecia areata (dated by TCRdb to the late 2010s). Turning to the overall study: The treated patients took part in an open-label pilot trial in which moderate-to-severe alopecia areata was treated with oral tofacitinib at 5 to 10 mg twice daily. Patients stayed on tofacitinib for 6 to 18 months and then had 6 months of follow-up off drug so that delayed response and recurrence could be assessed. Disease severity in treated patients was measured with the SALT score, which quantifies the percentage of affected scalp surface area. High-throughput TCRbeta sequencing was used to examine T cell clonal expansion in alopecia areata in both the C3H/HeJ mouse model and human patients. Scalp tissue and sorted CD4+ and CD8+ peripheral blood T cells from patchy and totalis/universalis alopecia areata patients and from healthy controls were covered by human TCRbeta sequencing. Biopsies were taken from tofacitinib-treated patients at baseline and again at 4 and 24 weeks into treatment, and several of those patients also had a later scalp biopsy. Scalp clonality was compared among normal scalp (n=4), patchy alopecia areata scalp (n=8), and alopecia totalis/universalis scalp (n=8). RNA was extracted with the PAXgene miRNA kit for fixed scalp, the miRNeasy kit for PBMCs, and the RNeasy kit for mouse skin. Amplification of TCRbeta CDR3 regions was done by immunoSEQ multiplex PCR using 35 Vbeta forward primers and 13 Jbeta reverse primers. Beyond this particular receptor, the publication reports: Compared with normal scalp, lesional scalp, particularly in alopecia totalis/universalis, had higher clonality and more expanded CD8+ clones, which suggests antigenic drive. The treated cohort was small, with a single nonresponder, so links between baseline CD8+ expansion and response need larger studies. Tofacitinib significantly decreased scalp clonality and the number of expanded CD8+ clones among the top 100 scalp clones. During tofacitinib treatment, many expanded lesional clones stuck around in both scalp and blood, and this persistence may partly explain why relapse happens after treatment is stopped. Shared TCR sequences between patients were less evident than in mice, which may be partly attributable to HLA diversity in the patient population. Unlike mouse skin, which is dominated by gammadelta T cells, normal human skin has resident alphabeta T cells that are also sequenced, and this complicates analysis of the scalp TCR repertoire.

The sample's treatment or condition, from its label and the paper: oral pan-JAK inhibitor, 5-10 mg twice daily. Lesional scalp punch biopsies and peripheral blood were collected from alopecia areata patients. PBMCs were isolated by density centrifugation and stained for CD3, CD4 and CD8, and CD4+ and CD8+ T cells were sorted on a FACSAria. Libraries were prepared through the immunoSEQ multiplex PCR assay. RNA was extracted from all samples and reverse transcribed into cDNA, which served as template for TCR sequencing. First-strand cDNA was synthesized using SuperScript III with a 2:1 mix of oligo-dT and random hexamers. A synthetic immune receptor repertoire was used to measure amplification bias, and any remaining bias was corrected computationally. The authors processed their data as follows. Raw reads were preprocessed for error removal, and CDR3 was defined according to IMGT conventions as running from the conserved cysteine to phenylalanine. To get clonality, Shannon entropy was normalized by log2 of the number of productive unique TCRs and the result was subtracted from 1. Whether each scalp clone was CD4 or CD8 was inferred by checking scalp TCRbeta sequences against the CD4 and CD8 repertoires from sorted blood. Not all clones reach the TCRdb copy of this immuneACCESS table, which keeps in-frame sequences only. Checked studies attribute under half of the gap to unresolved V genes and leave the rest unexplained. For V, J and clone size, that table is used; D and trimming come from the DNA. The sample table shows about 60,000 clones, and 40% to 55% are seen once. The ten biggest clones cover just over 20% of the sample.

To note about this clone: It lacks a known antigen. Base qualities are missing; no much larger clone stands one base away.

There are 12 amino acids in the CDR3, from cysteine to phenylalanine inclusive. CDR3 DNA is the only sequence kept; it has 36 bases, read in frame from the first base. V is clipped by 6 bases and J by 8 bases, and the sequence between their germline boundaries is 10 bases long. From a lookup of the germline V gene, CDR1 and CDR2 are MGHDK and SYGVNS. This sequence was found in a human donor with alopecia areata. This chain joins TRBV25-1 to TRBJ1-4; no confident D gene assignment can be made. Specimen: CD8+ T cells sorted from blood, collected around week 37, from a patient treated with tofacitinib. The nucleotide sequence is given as TGTGCCAGCAGGATGTCGGGAGAAAAACTGTTTTTT. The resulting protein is CASRMSGEKLFF.